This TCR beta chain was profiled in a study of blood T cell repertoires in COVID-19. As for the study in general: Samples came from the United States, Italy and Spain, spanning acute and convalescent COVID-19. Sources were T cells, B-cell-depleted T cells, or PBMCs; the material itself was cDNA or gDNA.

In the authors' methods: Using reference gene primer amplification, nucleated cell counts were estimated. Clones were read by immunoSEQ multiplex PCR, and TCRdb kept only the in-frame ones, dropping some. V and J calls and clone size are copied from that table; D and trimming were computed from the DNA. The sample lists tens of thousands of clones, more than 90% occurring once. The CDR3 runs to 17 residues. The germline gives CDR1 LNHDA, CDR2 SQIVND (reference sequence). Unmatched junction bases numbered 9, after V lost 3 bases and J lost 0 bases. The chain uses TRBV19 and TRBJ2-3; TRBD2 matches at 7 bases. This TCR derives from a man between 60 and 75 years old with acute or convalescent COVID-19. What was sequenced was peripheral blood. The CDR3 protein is CASSMRLADTSTDTQYF. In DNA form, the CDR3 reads TGTGCCAGTAGTATGAGGCTAGCGGACACTAGCACAGATACGCAGTATTTT. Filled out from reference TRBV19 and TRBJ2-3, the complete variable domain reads DGGITQSPKYLFRKEGQNVTLSCEQNLNHDAMYWYRQDPGQGLRLIYYSQIVNDFQKGDIAEGYSVSREKKESFPLTVTSAQKNPTAFYLCASSMRLADTSTDTQYFGPGTRLTVL.